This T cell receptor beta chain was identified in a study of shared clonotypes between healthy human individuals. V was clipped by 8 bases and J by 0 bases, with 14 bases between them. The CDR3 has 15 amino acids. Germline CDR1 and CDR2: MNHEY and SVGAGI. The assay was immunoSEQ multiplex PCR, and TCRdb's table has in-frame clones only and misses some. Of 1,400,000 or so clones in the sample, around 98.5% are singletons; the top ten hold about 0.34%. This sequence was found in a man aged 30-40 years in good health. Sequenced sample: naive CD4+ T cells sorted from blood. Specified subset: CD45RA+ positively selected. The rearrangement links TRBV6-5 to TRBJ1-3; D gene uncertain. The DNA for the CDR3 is TGTGCCAGCTCAAGCACTCCCAGCTCTGGAAACACCATATATTTT. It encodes CASSSTPSSGNTIYF.